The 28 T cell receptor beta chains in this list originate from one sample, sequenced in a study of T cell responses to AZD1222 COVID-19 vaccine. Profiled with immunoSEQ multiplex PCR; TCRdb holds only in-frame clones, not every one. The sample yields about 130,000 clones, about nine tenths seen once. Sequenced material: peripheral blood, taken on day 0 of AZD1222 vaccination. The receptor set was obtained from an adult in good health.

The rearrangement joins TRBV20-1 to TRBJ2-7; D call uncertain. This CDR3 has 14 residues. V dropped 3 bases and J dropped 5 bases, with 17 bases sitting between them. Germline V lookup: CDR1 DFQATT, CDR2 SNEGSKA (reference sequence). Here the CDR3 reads CSASRSALSHEQYF. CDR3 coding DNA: TGCAGTGCTAGTCGGTCGGCTTTGTCCCACGAGCAGTACTTC.

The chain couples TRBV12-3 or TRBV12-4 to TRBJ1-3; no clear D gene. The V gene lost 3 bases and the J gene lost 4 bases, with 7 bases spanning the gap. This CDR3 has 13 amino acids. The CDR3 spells CASSFLGGNTIYF. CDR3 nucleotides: TGTGCCAGCAGTTTTCTGGGCGGAAACACCATATATTTT.

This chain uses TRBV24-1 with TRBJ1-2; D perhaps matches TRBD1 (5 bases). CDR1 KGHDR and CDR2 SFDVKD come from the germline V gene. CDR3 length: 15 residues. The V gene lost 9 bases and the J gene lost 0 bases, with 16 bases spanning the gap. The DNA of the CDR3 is TGTGCCACCTTAGACAGTATCGGATCTAACTATGGCTACACCTTC. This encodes CATLDSIGSNYGYTF.

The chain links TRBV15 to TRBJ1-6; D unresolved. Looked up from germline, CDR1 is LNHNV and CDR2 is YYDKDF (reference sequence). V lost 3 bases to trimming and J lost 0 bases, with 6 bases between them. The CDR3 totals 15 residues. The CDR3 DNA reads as TGTGCCACCAGCAGTCCGAGCTCCTATAATTCACCCCTCCACTTT. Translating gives CATSSPSSYNSPLHF.

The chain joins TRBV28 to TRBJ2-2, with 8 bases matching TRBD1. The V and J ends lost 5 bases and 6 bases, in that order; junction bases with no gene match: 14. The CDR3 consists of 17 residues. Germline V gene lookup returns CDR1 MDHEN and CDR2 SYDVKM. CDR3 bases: TGTGCCAGCAGTCCATCCGGGACAGGAATAATTGCCGGGGAGCTGTTTTTT. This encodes CASSPSGTGIIAGELFF.

The CDR3, as DNA: TGTGCCAGCAGCTCGACCGACCGACTAGCCGGGTCCCACGAGCAGTACTTC. This gives the protein CASSSTDRLAGSHEQYF. This chain uses TRBV13 with TRBJ2-7; 7 nucleotides agree with TRBD2. The CDR3 has 17 residues. J was trimmed by 5 bases and V by 4 bases; bases with no gene match: 17. Per germline, CDR1 PRHDT and CDR2 FYEKMQ (reference sequence).

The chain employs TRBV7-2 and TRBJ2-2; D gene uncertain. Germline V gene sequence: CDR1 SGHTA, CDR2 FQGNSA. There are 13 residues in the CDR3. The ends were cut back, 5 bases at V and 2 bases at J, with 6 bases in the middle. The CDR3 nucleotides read TGTGCCAGCAGCCAAGAAAACACCGGGGAGCTGTTTTTT. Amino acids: CASSQENTGELFF.

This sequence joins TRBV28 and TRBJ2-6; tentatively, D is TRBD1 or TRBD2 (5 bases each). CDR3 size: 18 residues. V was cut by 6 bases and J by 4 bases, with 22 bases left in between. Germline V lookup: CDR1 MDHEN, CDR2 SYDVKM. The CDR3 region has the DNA TGTGCCAGCAGGGGGGTCGGAAGAATGAAGGAAGGGGCCAACGTCCTGACTTTC. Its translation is CASRGVGRMKEGANVLTF.

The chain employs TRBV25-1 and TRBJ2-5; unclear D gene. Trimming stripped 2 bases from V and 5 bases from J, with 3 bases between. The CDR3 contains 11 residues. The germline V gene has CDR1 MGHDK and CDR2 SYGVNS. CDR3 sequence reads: CASSEKETQYF. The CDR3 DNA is TGTGCCAGCAGTGAAAAGGAGACCCAGTACTTC.

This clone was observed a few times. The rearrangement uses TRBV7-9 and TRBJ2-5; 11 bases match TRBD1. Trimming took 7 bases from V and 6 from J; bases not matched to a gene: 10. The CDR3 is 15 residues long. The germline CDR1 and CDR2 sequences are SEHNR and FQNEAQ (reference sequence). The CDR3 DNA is TGTGCCAGCACCAGCGGACAGGGGGCAGGAAAGACCCAGTACTTC. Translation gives CASTSGQGAGKTQYF.

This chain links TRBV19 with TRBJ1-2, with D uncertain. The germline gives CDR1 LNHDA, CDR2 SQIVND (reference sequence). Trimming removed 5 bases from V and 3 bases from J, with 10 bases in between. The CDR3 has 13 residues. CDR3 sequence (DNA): TGTGCCAGTAGTTCGGGAGGACACTATGGCTACACCTTC. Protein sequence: CASSSGGHYGYTF.

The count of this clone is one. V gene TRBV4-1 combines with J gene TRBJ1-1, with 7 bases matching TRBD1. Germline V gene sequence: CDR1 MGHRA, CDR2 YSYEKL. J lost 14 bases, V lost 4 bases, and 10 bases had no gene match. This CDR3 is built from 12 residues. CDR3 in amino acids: CASSLRTDRVFF. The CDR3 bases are TGCGCCAGCAGCCTAAGGACCGACAGGGTATTCTTT.

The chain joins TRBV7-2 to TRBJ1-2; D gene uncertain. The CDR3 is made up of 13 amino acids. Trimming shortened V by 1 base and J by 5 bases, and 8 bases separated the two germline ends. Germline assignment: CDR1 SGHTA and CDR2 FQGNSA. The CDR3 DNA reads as TGTGCCAGCAGCTTAGGGGCGAGTTATGGCTACACCTTC. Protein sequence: CASSLGASYGYTF.

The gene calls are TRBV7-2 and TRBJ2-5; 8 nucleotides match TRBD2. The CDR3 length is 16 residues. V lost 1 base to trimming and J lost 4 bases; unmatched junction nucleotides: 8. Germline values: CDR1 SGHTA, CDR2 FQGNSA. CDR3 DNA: TGTGCCAGCAGCTTAGTGTTCGGAGCGGGGGTAGAGACCCAGTACTTC. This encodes CASSLVFGAGVETQYF.

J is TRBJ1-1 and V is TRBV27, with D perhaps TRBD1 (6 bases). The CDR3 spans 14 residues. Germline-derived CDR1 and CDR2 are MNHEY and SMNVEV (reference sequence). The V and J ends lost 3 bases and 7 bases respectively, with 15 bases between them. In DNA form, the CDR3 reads TGTGCCAGCAGTTTGGGGGGGCGCGGTGGTGAAGCTTTCTTT. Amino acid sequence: CASSLGGRGGEAFF.

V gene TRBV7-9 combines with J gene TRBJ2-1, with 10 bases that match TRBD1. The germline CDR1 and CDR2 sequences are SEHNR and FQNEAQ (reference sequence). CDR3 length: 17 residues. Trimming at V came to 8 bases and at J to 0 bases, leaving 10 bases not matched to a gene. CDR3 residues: CASGRDRGPSSYNEQFF. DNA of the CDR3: TGTGCCAGCGGCCGGGACAGGGGTCCGAGCTCCTACAATGAGCAGTTCTTC.

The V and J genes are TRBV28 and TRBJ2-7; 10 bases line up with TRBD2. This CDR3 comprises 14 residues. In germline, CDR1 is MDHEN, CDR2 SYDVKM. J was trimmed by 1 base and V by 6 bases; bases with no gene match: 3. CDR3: CASSRTSGSYEQYF. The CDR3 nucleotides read TGTGCCAGCAGCCGGACTAGCGGTTCCTACGAGCAGTACTTC.

CDR3 sequence reads: CASSRGGQGTEAFF. CDR3 bases: TGTGCCAGCAGCCGTGGGGGGCAAGGCACTGAAGCTTTCTTT. The chain uses TRBV6-5 and TRBJ1-1, with D possibly being TRBD1 (6 bases). From germline, CDR1 is MNHEY and CDR2 SVGAGI. The V end lost 6 bases, the J end lost 4 bases, and 15 bases lay between the germline ends. CDR3 length: 14 amino acids.

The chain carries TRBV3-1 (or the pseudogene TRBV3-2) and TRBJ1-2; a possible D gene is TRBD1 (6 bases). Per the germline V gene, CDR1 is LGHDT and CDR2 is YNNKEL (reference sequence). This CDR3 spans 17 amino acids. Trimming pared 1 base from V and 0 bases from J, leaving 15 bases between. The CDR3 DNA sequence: TGTGCCAGCAGCCAAGTGGATTTGGGGGCGGCTAACTATGGCTACACCTTC. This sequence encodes CASSQVDLGAANYGYTF.

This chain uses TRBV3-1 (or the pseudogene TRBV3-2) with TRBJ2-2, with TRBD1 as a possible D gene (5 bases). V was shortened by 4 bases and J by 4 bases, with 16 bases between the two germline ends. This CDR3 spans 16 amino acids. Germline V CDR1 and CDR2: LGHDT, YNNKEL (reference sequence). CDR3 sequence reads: CASSPAGWARTGELFF. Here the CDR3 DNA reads TGTGCCAGCAGCCCGGCAGGGTGGGCTCGCACCGGGGAGCTGTTTTTT.

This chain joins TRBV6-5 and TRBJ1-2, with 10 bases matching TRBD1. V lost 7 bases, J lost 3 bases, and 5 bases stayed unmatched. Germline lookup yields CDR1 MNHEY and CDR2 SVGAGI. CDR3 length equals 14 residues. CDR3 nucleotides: TGTGCCAGCACGACAGGGGGCTTACACTATGGCTACACCTTC. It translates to CASTTGGLHYGYTF.

CDR3 nucleotides: TGTGCCAGCAGCTTAGAAAACAGCAATCAGCCCCAGCATTTT. Translation gives CASSLENSNQPQHF. This chain connects TRBV7-2 to TRBJ1-5, with D uncertain. This CDR3 has 14 residues. The V gene lost 1 base and the J gene lost 1 base, with 5 bases spanning the gap. Germline CDR1 reads SGHTA; CDR2 reads FQGNSA.

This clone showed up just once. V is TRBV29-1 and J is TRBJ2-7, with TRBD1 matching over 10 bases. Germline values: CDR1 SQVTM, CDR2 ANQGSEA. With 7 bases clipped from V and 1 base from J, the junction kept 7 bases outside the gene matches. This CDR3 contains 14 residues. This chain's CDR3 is CSALGGQGSYEQYF. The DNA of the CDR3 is TGCAGCGCCCTCGGGGGACAGGGGTCCTACGAGCAGTACTTC.

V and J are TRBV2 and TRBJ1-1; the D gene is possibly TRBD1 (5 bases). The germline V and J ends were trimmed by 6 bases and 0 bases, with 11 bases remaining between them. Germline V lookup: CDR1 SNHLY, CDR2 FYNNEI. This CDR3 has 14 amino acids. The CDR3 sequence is CASSDSQVNTEAFF. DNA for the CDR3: TGTGCCAGCAGCGATTCACAGGTGAACACTGAAGCTTTCTTT.

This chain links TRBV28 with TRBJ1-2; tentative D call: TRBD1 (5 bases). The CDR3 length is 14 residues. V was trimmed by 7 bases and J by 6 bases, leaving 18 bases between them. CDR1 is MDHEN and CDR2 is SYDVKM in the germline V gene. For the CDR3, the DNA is TGTGCCAGCATTACACTCCGGGGGACGGATGGCTACACCTTC. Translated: CASITLRGTDGYTF.

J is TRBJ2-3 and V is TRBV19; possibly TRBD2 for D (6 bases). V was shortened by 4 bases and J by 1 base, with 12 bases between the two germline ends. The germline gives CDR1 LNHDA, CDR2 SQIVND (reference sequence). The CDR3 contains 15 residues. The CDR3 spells CASSKAGLGTDTQYF. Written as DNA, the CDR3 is TGTGCCAGTAGTAAAGCGGGTTTGGGCACAGATACGCAGTATTTT.

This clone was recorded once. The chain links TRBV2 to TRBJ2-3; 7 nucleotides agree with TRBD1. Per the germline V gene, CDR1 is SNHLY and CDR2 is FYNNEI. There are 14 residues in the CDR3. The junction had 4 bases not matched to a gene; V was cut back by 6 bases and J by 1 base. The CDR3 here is CASSPTGGTDTQYF. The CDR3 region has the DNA TGTGCCAGCAGCCCAACAGGGGGCACAGATACGCAGTATTTT.

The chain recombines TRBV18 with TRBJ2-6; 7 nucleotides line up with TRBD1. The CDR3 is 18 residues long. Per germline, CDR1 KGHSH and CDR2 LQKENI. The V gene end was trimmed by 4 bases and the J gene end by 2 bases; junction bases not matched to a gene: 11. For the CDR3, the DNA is TGTGCCAGCTCACAATCCTTACAGGGGTCGGCTGGGGCCAACGTCCTGACTTTC. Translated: CASSQSLQGSAGANVLTF.